These 22 T cell receptor beta chains originate from one sample sequenced in a study of blood T cells in healthy people across ages. Through a sample-barcoded 5' primer and a J-beta primer mix, a second PCR was run for about 6 to 11 cycles. MiXCR was run by TCRdb on the 5' RACE reads, yielding one entry per CDR3 protein. The sample includes about 500,000 distinct CDR3 sequences, 24% seen only once; the top ten take roughly 9.4%. A further study also used this sample, focusing on T cells of mothers and their children.

The sample comprised blood. The receptors stem from a boy aged 5-17 years in good health.

The chain is built from TRBV6-5 and TRBJ2-3, with 8 bases that match TRBD1. With V trimmed by 6 bases and J by 2 bases, 7 bases remained unmatched. Germline CDR1 and CDR2: MNHEY and SVGAGI. This CDR3 spans 15 amino acids. The CDR3 spells CASRDRVLLTDTQYF. DNA for the CDR3: TGTGCCAGCAGGGACAGGGTTTTGCTCACAGATACGCAGTATTTT.

This clonotype has just a few counts. This CDR3 reads CAIGQGETQYF. The DNA of the CDR3 is TGTGCCATAGGACAGGGAGAGACCCAGTACTTC. This chain joins TRBV6-2 or TRBV6-3 and TRBJ2-5, with TRBD1 matching 8 bases. Trimming at V came to 10 bases and at J to 4 bases, leaving 2 bases not matched to a gene. CDR1 and CDR2 (germline): MNHEY, SVGEGT. This CDR3 region has 11 residues.

The gene calls are TRBV19 and TRBJ2-7; 12 bases agree with TRBD2. The CDR3 is 15 residues long. From germline, CDR1 is LNHDA and CDR2 SQIVND (reference sequence). The junction had 4 bases not matched to a gene; V was cut back by 5 bases and J by 2 bases. In DNA form, the CDR3 reads TGTGCCAGTAGTGACGGACTAGCGGGGCCCTACGAGCAGTACTTC. The encoded protein is CASSDGLAGPYEQYF.

The J gene is TRBJ2-7, the V gene TRBV2; D is unclear. Germline V gives CDR1 SNHLY, CDR2 FYNNEI. V was shortened by 6 bases and J by 3 bases, with 6 bases between the two germline ends. The CDR3 has 11 residues. CDR3 nucleotide sequence: TGTGCCAGCAGGGATTTCTACGAGCAGTACTTC. Its translation: CASRDFYEQYF.

This chain uses TRBV5-5 with TRBJ2-3; possibly TRBD2 for D (5 bases). V dropped 4 bases and J dropped 4 bases, with 13 bases sitting between them. Germline V gene sequence: CDR1 SGHKS, CDR2 YYEKEE (reference sequence). The CDR3 extends over 14 amino acids. CDR3 loop: CASSAGQAPDTQYF. CDR3 nucleotides: TGTGCCAGCAGCGCGGGCCAAGCTCCAGATACGCAGTATTTT.

V and J are TRBV7-2 and TRBJ2-5; TRBD2 agrees at 9 bases. Germline V CDR1 and CDR2: SGHTA, FQGNSA. The CDR3 sequence is 17 residues long. V lost 5 bases, J lost 2 bases, and 12 bases stayed unmatched. CDR3 bases: TGTGCCAGCAGCAGTAGCGGGGGACCCCGGAATCAAGAGACCCAGTACTTC. Its protein is CASSSSGGPRNQETQYF.

The rearrangement joins TRBV12-3 or TRBV12-4 to TRBJ2-6; D is uncertain. CDR3 length: 15 amino acids. Trimming removed 5 bases at V and 2 bases at J, with 10 bases between. The CDR3 bases are TGTGCCAGCAGTCCCGGTCCGACTGGGGCCAACGTCCTGACTTTC. This sequence encodes CASSPGPTGANVLTF.

The chain uses TRBV5-6 and TRBJ1-2, with D uncertain. Germline lookup yields CDR1 SGHDT and CDR2 YYEEEE. Trimming shortened V by 4 bases and J by 8 bases, and 9 bases separated the two germline ends. CDR3 length: 11 amino acids. The DNA for the CDR3 is TGTGCCAGCAGCAATAGACGGGGCTACACCTTC. Translated: CASSNRRGYTF.

This chain uses TRBV7-2 with TRBJ2-3; 10 nucleotides match TRBD2. The CDR3 is made up of 16 amino acids. The J segment lost 7 bases and the V segment lost 3 bases, leaving 10 bases of the junction unmatched. CDR1 is SGHTA and CDR2 is FQGNSA in the germline V gene. CDR3 region: CASSLGTSGGANTQYF. CDR3 in DNA: TGTGCCAGCAGCTTGGGTACCAGCGGGGGGGCCAATACGCAGTATTTT.

The rearrangement links TRBV20-1 to TRBJ1-1, with 9 nucleotides matching TRBD1. The junction had 2 bases not matched to a gene; V was cut back by 0 bases and J by 0 bases. The CDR3 has 15 amino acids. Germline CDR1 reads DFQATT; CDR2 reads SNEGSKA (reference sequence). CDR3 sequence reads: CSAREGTGLNTEAFF. The CDR3 DNA reads as TGCAGTGCTAGAGAAGGGACAGGGCTGAACACTGAAGCTTTCTTT.

The chain carries TRBV24-1 and TRBJ2-5; D uncertain. Near its end, the DNA agrees better with TRBJ2-1, so the J call may be wrong. The CDR3 extends over 12 amino acids. The germline CDR1 and CDR2 sequences are KGHDR and SFDVKD. CDR3 DNA sequence: TGTGCCACCAGTGATTTCAACAATGAGCAGTTCTTC. The encoded protein is CATSDFNNEQFF.

Notes on this clonotype: At one end, the junction sequence differs from germline, possibly due to a read error. The V call is TRBV25-1, the J call TRBJ1-1, with no clear D. Germline V gene sequence: CDR1 MGHDK, CDR2 SYGVNS. The CDR3 is 13 amino acids. The CDR3 nucleotides read TGTGCCAGCAGTGAACAGCCTTCGGCAAGACCATGTTTT. Its translation is CASSEQPSARPCF.

The chain has TRBV6-6 and TRBJ2-5, with 8 bases matching TRBD1. The germline V gene has CDR1 MNHNY and CDR2 SVGAGI (reference sequence). This CDR3 region has 13 residues. The trim removed 6 bases at V and 9 bases at J, leaving 9 bases unmatched. The CDR3 spells CASSGQGPASQYF. The DNA of the CDR3 is TGTGCCAGCAGCGGACAGGGCCCGGCGTCCCAGTACTTC.

For this clonotype: This may be a read error, as it is one base from a much larger clone. The chain combines TRBV6-2 or TRBV6-3 with TRBJ2-6, with no clear D. Germline lookup yields CDR1 MNHEY and CDR2 SVGEGT. CDR3 size: 14 residues. V was pared by 5 bases and J by 0 bases, with 5 bases between. CDR3: CASSMDSGANVLTF. The CDR3 bases are TGTGCCAGCAGTATGGACTCTGGGGCCAACGTCCTGACTTTC.

The J gene is TRBJ1-6, the V gene TRBV6-1; no definite D call. Germline V gives CDR1 MNHNS, CDR2 SASEGT. The CDR3 spans 14 residues. The V end lost 2 bases, the J end lost 10 bases, and 12 bases lay between the germline ends. CDR3 residues: CASSEMAGESPLHF. In DNA, the CDR3 is TGTGCCAGCAGTGAAATGGCAGGAGAATCACCCCTCCACTTT.

The genes are TRBV6-6 and TRBJ2-3; TRBD2 agrees at 11 bases. The CDR3 sequence is 14 residues long. The germline CDR1 and CDR2 sequences are MNHNY and SVGAGI (reference sequence). V was pared by 4 bases and J by 6 bases, with 3 bases of the junction left unmatched. CDR3 DNA: TGTGCCAGCAGTTTTAGACTAGCGGGGGATACGCAGTATTTT. Protein: CASSFRLAGDTQYF.

This clonotype was counted ten times or more. The junction shows a germline mismatch at one end, possibly a read error. CDR3 sequence (DNA): TGTGCTAGCAGCTTAGCGGCAAGCTTAGCAGAGACCCAGTACTTC. Protein product: CASSLAASLAETQYF. The chain is built from TRBV7-7 and TRBJ2-5, with a weak D call TRBD2 (6 bases). The CDR3 has 15 residues. From germline, CDR1 is SSHAT and CDR2 FNYEAQ (reference sequence).

This chain uses TRBV4-3 with TRBJ1-2; the D is unclear. Per germline, CDR1 LGHNA and CDR2 YSLEER. V was pared by 0 bases and J by 2 bases, with 10 bases between. The CDR3 sequence is 15 residues long. CDR3 in amino acids: CASSQDHLVNYGYTF. The CDR3 nucleotides are TGCGCCAGCAGCCAAGATCACCTAGTGAACTATGGCTACACCTTC.

V is TRBV10-3 and J is TRBJ2-2; 11 bases match TRBD2. Germline V gives CDR1 ENHRY, CDR2 SYGVKD. The CDR3 is 15 residues long. J gave up 7 bases and V 2 bases, and 3 bases lay outside the gene matches. The CDR3 DNA follows: TGTGCCATCAGTGAGGTCCTAGCGGGAGGCGGGGAGCTGTTTTTT. Its protein is CAISEVLAGGGELFF.

The genes are TRBV3-1 and TRBJ2-6; D unclear. The CDR3 has 16 residues. Germline assignment: CDR1 LGHDT and CDR2 YNNKEL (reference sequence). With 1 base removed from V and 1 base from J, the gap between germline ends came to 8 bases. CDR3 in DNA: TGTGCCAGCAGCCAAGTCCTGGGGTCTGGGGCCAACGTCCTGACTTTC. As protein: CASSQVLGSGANVLTF.

At least ten counts were recorded for this clonotype. CDR3 nucleotides: TGTGCCAGCAGTGACTCGGGACAGGGGGCAGATACGCAGTATTTT. This gives the protein CASSDSGQGADTQYF. V usage is TRBV6-4 and J usage is TRBJ2-3; TRBD1 aligns across 11 bases. Germline assignment: CDR1 MRHNA and CDR2 SNTAGT. This CDR3 contains 15 residues. The J segment lost 4 bases and the V segment lost 0 bases, leaving 0 bases of the junction unmatched.

This clonotype has more than one count but fewer than ten. V gene TRBV3-1 combines with J gene TRBJ2-5; 10 bases line up with TRBD2. The CDR3 covers 17 residues. J gave up 0 bases and V 3 bases, and 7 bases lay outside the gene matches. Germline values: CDR1 LGHDT, CDR2 YNNKEL (reference sequence). CDR3 residues: CASSQQKLAGYQETQYF. The CDR3 DNA reads as TGTGCCAGCAGCCAGCAAAAACTAGCGGGATACCAAGAGACCCAGTACTTC.